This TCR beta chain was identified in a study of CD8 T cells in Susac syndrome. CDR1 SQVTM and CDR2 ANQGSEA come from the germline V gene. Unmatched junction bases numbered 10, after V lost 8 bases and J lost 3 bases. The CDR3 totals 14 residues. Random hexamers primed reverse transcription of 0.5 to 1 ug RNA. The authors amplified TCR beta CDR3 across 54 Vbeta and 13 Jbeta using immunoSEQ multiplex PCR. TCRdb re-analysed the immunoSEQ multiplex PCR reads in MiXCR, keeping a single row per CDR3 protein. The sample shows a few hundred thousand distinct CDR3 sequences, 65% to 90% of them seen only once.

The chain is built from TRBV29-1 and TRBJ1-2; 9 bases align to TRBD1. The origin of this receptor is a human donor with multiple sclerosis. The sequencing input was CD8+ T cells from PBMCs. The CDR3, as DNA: TGCAGCACACGAACAGGGGGCGCTGACTATGGCTACACCTTC. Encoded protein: CSTRTGGADYGYTF.